Each of the 30 T cell receptor beta chains below was sequenced from the same sample in a study of OX40 agonist ivuxolimab in advanced cancers. Here immunoSEQ multiplex PCR was the method, and the copy in TCRdb shows in-frame clones only, minus some. The sample carries 65,000 to 75,000 clones, approximately 85% recorded once. The sequences come from CD4+ or CD8+ T cells sorted from blood, collected in a trial of the OX40 agonist ivuxolimab. Receptor source: an adult with an advanced solid tumor such as melanoma, head and neck, liver or kidney cancer.

The chain links TRBV7-2 to TRBJ2-7, with TRBD1 matching 7 bases. The germline CDR1 and CDR2 sequences are SGHTA and FQGNSA. The CDR3 contains 14 residues. J was trimmed by 5 bases and V by 5 bases; bases with no gene match: 9. Written as DNA, the CDR3 is TGTGCCAGCAGCCGACGACAGGGTACCCACGAGCAGTACTTC. It translates to CASSRRQGTHEQYF. Full variable domain (outside the CDR3, taken from reference TRBV7-2 and TRBJ2-7): GAGVSQSPSNKVTEKGKDVELRCDPISGHTALYWYRQSLGQGLEFLIYFQGNSAPDKSGLPSDRFSAERTGGSVSTLTIQRTQQEDSAVYLCASSRRQGTHEQYFGPGTRLTVT.

The chain recombines TRBV9 with TRBJ2-7; the D gene is possibly TRBD1 (6 bases). Between the trimmed V and J ends, which lost 2 bases and 2 bases, there was a span of 14 bases. CDR1 SGDLS and CDR2 YYNGEE come from the germline V gene. The CDR3 length is 15 residues. CDR3 loop: CASSVDPGQPYEQYF. Written as DNA, the CDR3 is TGTGCCAGCAGCGTGGACCCGGGACAACCCTACGAGCAGTACTTC.

This chain uses TRBV7-2 with TRBJ1-3, with D uncertain. The CDR3 contains 16 residues. Germline V CDR1 and CDR2: SGHTA, FQGNSA. V was cut by 5 bases and J by 13 bases, with 27 bases left in between. CDR3 in DNA: TGTGCCAGCAGCCGCTATGAACTGATTACCCGAAACTATATATATTTT. Translating it yields CASSRYELITRNYIYF.

The chain employs TRBV7-2 and TRBJ1-5; a weak D match, TRBD1 (5 bases). Germline loops: CDR1 SGHTA, CDR2 FQGNSA. The CDR3 consists of 14 residues. Trimming shortened V by 3 bases and J by 0 bases, and 6 bases separated the two germline ends. The CDR3, as DNA: TGTGCCAGCAGCTTCAGGGTTAGCAATCAGCCCCAGCATTTT. Translation: CASSFRVSNQPQHF.

The rearrangement links TRBV5-1 to TRBJ2-4; tentatively, D is TRBD1 (6 bases). V was trimmed by 0 bases and J by 6 bases, leaving 13 bases between them. This CDR3 spans 15 amino acids. Germline CDR1 is SGHRS and CDR2 is YFSETQ. CDR3 nucleotide sequence: TGCGCCAGCAGCTTGGGTGGGACAACGGCAAACATTCAGTACTTC. Protein sequence: CASSLGGTTANIQYF.

V is TRBV10-3 and J is TRBJ2-1, with a tentative D call TRBD2 (6 bases). The CDR3 spans 15 residues. V lost 3 bases and J 10 bases, leaving 19 bases between the germline ends. Germline V gives CDR1 ENHRY, CDR2 SYGVKD. The CDR3 is CAISDPRWGGDEQFF. CDR3 DNA: TGTGCCATCAGTGATCCCAGGTGGGGCGGGGACGAGCAGTTCTTC.

This clone was recorded only once. V and J are TRBV5-1 and TRBJ1-6, with TRBD1 as a possible D gene (5 bases). The CDR3 covers 16 residues. V was shortened by 4 bases and J by 5 bases, with 16 bases between the two germline ends. Per the germline V gene, CDR1 is SGHRS and CDR2 is YFSETQ. The DNA of the CDR3 is TGCGCCAGCAGCCAAAACGCCGGGACGAATAATTCACCCCTCCACTTT. This codes for CASSQNAGTNNSPLHF.

This clone was observed a single time. J is TRBJ2-5 and V is TRBV7-9, with D perhaps matching TRBD2 (5 bases). Deletions cut 3 bases from V and 0 bases from J, with 14 bases between. Per germline, CDR1 SEHNR and CDR2 FQNEAQ (reference sequence). This CDR3 comprises 16 residues. The CDR3: CASSFGRELYQETQYF. CDR3 in DNA: TGTGCCAGCAGCTTTGGACGGGAATTGTACCAAGAGACCCAGTACTTC.

The rearrangement uses TRBV5-4 and TRBJ2-7; 10 bases line up with TRBD2. Germline V lookup: CDR1 SGHNT, CDR2 YYREEE (reference sequence). The CDR3 has 15 residues. Losses at the gene ends were 3 bases for V and 0 bases for J; bases not matched to a gene: 3. This CDR3 is CASSWGTSASYEQYF. The CDR3 DNA reads TGTGCCAGCAGCTGGGGGACTAGCGCCTCCTACGAGCAGTACTTC.

The chain has TRBV5-1 and TRBJ2-7; TRBD2 aligns across 9 bases. The CDR3 runs 15 residues. The V gene's germline CDR1 is SGHRS and CDR2 YFSETQ. V dropped 1 base and J dropped 5; count of bases not matched to a gene: 7. Written as DNA, the CDR3 is TGCGCCAGCAGCTTGTACGGGACTAGCAGTGACGAGCAGTACTTC. As protein: CASSLYGTSSDEQYF.

The J gene is TRBJ2-5, the V gene TRBV18, with D possibly TRBD2 on 6 matching bases. V lost 4 bases, J lost 5 bases, and 11 bases lay in between. The CDR3 is made up of 13 amino acids. The germline V gene encodes CDR1 KGHSH and CDR2 LQKENI. In nucleotides, the CDR3 is TGTGCCAGCTCACAGACTAGTGGGGAGACCCAGTACTTC. Translated: CASSQTSGETQYF.

In DNA, the CDR3 is TGTGCCAGTAGTGAGAGTTACAATGAGCAGTTCTTC. It translates to CASSESYNEQFF. The chain carries TRBV19 and TRBJ2-1; D is unresolved. This CDR3 region has 12 residues. V was pared by 5 bases and J by 4 bases, with 6 bases between. Germline CDR1 is LNHDA and CDR2 is SQIVND (reference sequence).

V and J are TRBV5-6 and TRBJ2-1, with 10 bases lining up with TRBD1. The CDR3 totals 16 residues. Germline V CDR1 and CDR2: SGHDT, YYEEEE. V gave up 3 bases and J gave up 2 bases; unmatched junction bases: 5. The CDR3 DNA follows: TGTGCCAGCAGCTCCCGGGACAGGGGTGCCTACAATGAGCAGTTCTTC. Translating it yields CASSSRDRGAYNEQFF.

This clone is a singleton in its sample. V and J are TRBV21-1 and TRBJ1-4; the table names TRBD1, a call not compared with the DNA. TRBV21-1 corresponds to a pseudogene. The CDR3 contains 15 residues. This chain's CDR3 is CASLTPRDRVKKLFF. CDR3 DNA sequence: TGTGCCAGCCTCACCCCCAGGGACAGGGTGAAAAAACTGTTTTTT.

The chain uses TRBV7-3 and TRBJ2-2, with D perhaps TRBD1 or TRBD2 (5 bases each). Germline-derived CDR1 and CDR2 are SGHTA and FQGTGA. V lost 8 bases, J lost 2 bases, and 12 bases lay in between. The CDR3 has 14 residues. For the CDR3, the DNA is TGTGCCAGCCGGGACGGCGGCAACACCGGGGAGCTGTTTTTT. This translates into CASRDGGNTGELFF.

V gene TRBV5-5 combines with J gene TRBJ1-4; no clear D gene. V shed 5 bases and J shed 7 bases, with 18 bases lying between them. CDR1 and CDR2 from the germline V gene are SGHKS and YYEKEE (reference sequence). The CDR3 runs 15 residues. CDR3 sequence: CASRLFRTETEKLFF. The CDR3 DNA is TGTGCCAGCAGGCTCTTCCGGACGGAGACTGAAAAACTGTTTTTT.

This chain joins TRBV6-5 and TRBJ2-2, with 8 nucleotides matching TRBD2. Trimming at V came to 6 bases and at J to 1 base, leaving 4 bases not matched to a gene. The CDR3 runs 15 residues. Per the germline V gene, CDR1 is MNHEY and CDR2 is SVGAGI. The CDR3 DNA sequence: TGTGCCAGCAGCTCCAGCGGGGGGAACACCGGGGAGCTGTTTTTT. Protein product: CASSSSGGNTGELFF.

The DNA for the CDR3 is TGTGCCAGCAGTCCTGGGAAGTCCTCCACCTACGAGCAGTACTTC. Protein product: CASSPGKSSTYEQYF. The V and J genes are TRBV28 and TRBJ2-7, with D hard to call. CDR3 length: 15 amino acids. Germline assignment: CDR1 MDHEN and CDR2 SYDVKM. The germline V and J ends were trimmed by 5 bases and 2 bases, with 16 bases remaining between them.

This clone was seen once. V gene TRBV4-1 combines with J gene TRBJ2-7; a weak D match, TRBD2 (7 bases). Germline assignment: CDR1 MGHRA and CDR2 YSYEKL. Trimming took 4 bases from V and 6 from J, leaving 22 bases between them. The length of the CDR3 is 16 residues. The CDR3 protein is CASSPSRGGRAGEQYF. Written as DNA, the CDR3 is TGCGCCAGCAGCCCATCCAGGGGTGGGAGGGCCGGCGAGCAGTACTTC.

V is TRBV10-3 and J is TRBJ2-7; D remains ambiguous. CDR1 and CDR2 from the germline V gene are ENHRY and SYGVKD. The V gene lost 7 bases and the J gene lost 1 base, with 17 bases spanning the gap. CDR3 length: 15 amino acids. The CDR3 reads CAIMRNGGDSYEQYF. The CDR3 nucleotides read TGTGCCATCATGCGAAATGGCGGAGATTCCTACGAGCAGTACTTC.

The table lists this clone with a count of one. Here the CDR3 DNA reads TGTGCCAGCAGCCCTTATACAGGAAGGGAGGAGACCCAGTACTTC. Translated, it gives CASSPYTGREETQYF. The chain recombines TRBV7-2 with TRBJ2-5; D may correspond to TRBD1 or TRBD2 (5 bases each). V lost 5 bases and J 5 bases, leaving 18 bases between the germline ends. There are 15 residues in the CDR3. Germline CDR1 is SGHTA and CDR2 is FQGNSA.

This clone showed up just once. J is TRBJ2-2 and V is TRBV5-1; D is uncertain. In germline, CDR1 is SGHRS, CDR2 YFSETQ. This CDR3 region has 14 residues. V shed 4 bases and J shed 2 bases, with 9 bases lying between them. The CDR3 protein is CASSDRANTGELFF. The CDR3 DNA follows: TGCGCCAGCAGCGACCGGGCCAACACCGGGGAGCTGTTTTTT.

This rearrangement joins TRBV7-8 to TRBJ1-1, with TRBD1 matching over 10 bases. The germline V gene has CDR1 SGHVS and CDR2 FQNEAQ. There are 12 residues in the CDR3. The V segment lost 6 bases and the J segment 11 bases; nucleotides outside the gene matches: 6. The CDR3 region is CASSNRDRGAFF. CDR3 nucleotide sequence: TGTGCCAGCAGTAACCGGGACAGGGGTGCTTTCTTT.

The V and J genes are TRBV5-1 and TRBJ2-3; a weak D match, TRBD2 (6 bases). The germline V and J ends were trimmed by 10 bases and 7 bases, with 10 bases remaining between them. Germline-derived CDR1 and CDR2 are SGHRS and YFSETQ. The CDR3 runs to 10 residues. The CDR3 sequence is CARGKNTQYF. For the CDR3, the DNA is TGCGCCCGGGGGAAAAATACGCAGTATTTT.

The V gene is TRBV16, the J gene TRBJ1-5; no reliable D call. CDR3 length equals 15 residues. Germline V CDR1 and CDR2: KGHSY, FQNENV. Trimming took off 2 bases at V and 5 bases at J, with 13 bases between the two ends. In DNA form, the CDR3 reads TGTGCCAGCAGCCAACATCGGGTTCGACATCAGCCCCAGCATTTT. Protein product: CASSQHRVRHQPQHF.

J is TRBJ2-3 and V is TRBV28; 9 nucleotides agree with TRBD1. V was pared by 10 bases and J by 7 bases, with 6 bases of the junction left unmatched. This CDR3 contains 12 residues. Germline V gene data show CDR1 as MDHEN and CDR2 as SYDVKM. CDR3 loop: CATRQGGNTQYF. CDR3 in DNA: TGTGCCACCCGACAGGGGGGAAATACGCAGTATTTT.

The chain recombines TRBV11-2 with TRBJ2-7; 7 bases align to TRBD2. Germline CDR1 SGHAT, CDR2 FQNNGV. After removal of 4 bases from V and 2 bases from J, the junction contained 8 bases not matched to a gene. The CDR3 is made up of 15 amino acids. The CDR3 region is CASSSWTSSAYEQYF. The DNA for the CDR3 is TGTGCCAGCAGCTCTTGGACTAGTAGCGCCTACGAGCAGTACTTC.

The chain has TRBV6-1 and TRBJ1-2; tentative D call: TRBD1 (5 bases). CDR3 length: 14 amino acids. Germline loops: CDR1 MNHNS, CDR2 SASEGT. V gave up 0 bases and J gave up 7 bases, with 12 bases separating them. CDR3 in DNA: TGTGCCAGCAGTGAAGCGGTACAGGCGACTGGCTACACCTTC. Encoded protein: CASSEAVQATGYTF.

On this clone: Other DNA sequences in this specimen translate into the identical CDR3. The J gene is TRBJ2-5, the V gene TRBV5-1, with a weak D call TRBD1 (6 bases). This CDR3 comprises 13 residues. Germline loops: CDR1 SGHRS, CDR2 YFSETQ. V lost 3 bases to trimming and J lost 5 bases, with 11 bases between them. CDR3 loop: CASSSGVGETQYF. In nucleotides, the CDR3 is TGCGCCAGCAGCTCAGGGGTTGGTGAGACCCAGTACTTC.

V usage is TRBV7-2 and J usage is TRBJ1-3; 8 bases fit TRBD1. V was pared by 5 bases and J by 1 base, with 10 bases of the junction left unmatched. Germline CDR1 is SGHTA and CDR2 is FQGNSA. The CDR3 has 17 amino acids. The DNA of the CDR3 is TGTGCCAGCAGCCTTAAAGGACAGGGCACTTCTGGAAACACCATATATTTT. Protein: CASSLKGQGTSGNTIYF.